A selection of T cell receptor beta chains follows, all from one sample in a study of immune cell composition in non-small cell lung cancer. Method: immunoSEQ multiplex PCR; TCRdb's copy keeps in-frame clones and lacks some. The sample has over 4,500 clones, less than 75% seen once. Sequencing was done on a sample of lung tumor tissue. The receptors stem from a human donor with non-small cell lung cancer. Both conserved end residues are part of each CDR3. A D gene is named only where the DNA matches it firmly. A clone size is listed for some rows: how often the clone was seen (once, few, many), or a class if it is expanded.

d_call clone_size j_call v_call cdr3_aa cdr3_nt
TRBD1 few TRBJ2-1 TRBV19 CASSLRTGGYEQFF TGTGCCAGCTCCCTTAGGACAGGGGGGTATGAGCAGTTCTTC
TRBD1 - TRBJ2-7 TRBV30 CAWSESSRTGRWEQYF TGTGCCTGGAGTGAGTCTTCCCGGACAGGGAGGTGGGAGCAGTACTTC
TRBD1 - TRBJ2-1 TRBV10-3 CAISEPTGSSYNEQFF TGTGCCATCAGTGAGCCGACAGGGAGCTCCTACAATGAGCAGTTCTTC
- - TRBJ2-7 TRBV30 CAWTPENRAYEQYF TGTGCCTGGACCCCGGAAAACAGAGCTTACGAGCAGTACTTC
TRBD2 - TRBJ2-3 TRBV14 CASSQERTSGRLLF TGTGCCAGCAGCCAAGAGCGTACTAGCGGGAGGCTCTTATTT
- - TRBJ1-2 TRBV28 CASSPYRGGVGFENGYTF TGTGCCAGCAGCCCATACCGGGGGGGGGTGGGCTTCGAAAATGGCTACACCTTC
TRBD1 - TRBJ1-1 TRBV6-5 CASRTGLNTEAFF TGTGCCAGCAGGACAGGGTTGAACACTGAAGCTTTCTTT
- - TRBJ2-7 TRBV5-1 CASTPPLSDEQYF TGCGCCAGCACCCCCCCTTTGAGCGACGAGCAGTACTTC
- - TRBJ1-3 TRBV6-1 CASKQGGGNTIYF TGTGCCAGCAAGCAGGGTGGGGGAAACACCATATATTTT
- - TRBJ2-3 TRBV7-6 CASSLSSSTQYF TGTGCCAGCAGCTTATCTAGCTCCACGCAGTATTTT
- - TRBJ2-5 TRBV28 CASSFEQLETQYF TGTGCCAGCAGTTTTGAGCAATTAGAGACCCAGTACTTC
- - TRBJ2-5 TRBV2 CASSARQETQYF TGTGCCAGCAGCGCGAGGCAAGAGACCCAGTACTTC
TRBD1 few TRBJ1-1 TRBV6-1 CASNRQGSTEAFF TGTGCCAGCAACCGACAGGGTTCGACTGAAGCTTTCTTT
- - TRBJ2-1 TRBV5-1 CASSRPDYYNEQFF TGCGCCAGCAGCCGTCCGGACTACTACAATGAGCAGTTCTTC
- few TRBJ2-1 TRBV7-8 CASSQLAVGSYNEQFF TGTGCCAGCAGCCAATTAGCGGTGGGGAGTTACAATGAGCAGTTCTTC
- - TRBJ1-1 TRBV9 CASSANGQRTEAFF TGTGCCAGCAGCGCCAACGGACAGCGCACTGAAGCTTTCTTT
TRBD1 few TRBJ1-5 TRBV19 CASSTTGTGNQPQHF TGTGCCAGTAGTACCACCGGGACAGGAAACCAGCCCCAGCATTTT
TRBD2 - TRBJ2-6 TRBV7-6 CASSPGGGGSGANVLTF TGTGCCAGCAGCCCCGGTGGGGGAGGGTCTGGGGCCAACGTCCTGACTTTC
TRBD1 - TRBJ1-1 TRBV28 CASSSPGQGGNTEAFF TGTGCCAGCAGCTCTCCGGGACAGGGTGGGAACACTGAAGCTTTCTTT
- - TRBJ2-3 TRBV7-2 CASSLYTDTQYF TGTGCCAGCAGCTTATACACAGATACGCAGTATTTT
- few TRBJ2-2 TRBV7-2 CASSREGWRLNTGELFF TGTGCCAGCAGCCGAGAGGGTTGGCGACTGAACACCGGGGAGCTGTTTTTT
- medium-sized TRBJ2-7 TRBV5-8 CASSLFRTVLYEQYF TGTGCCAGCAGCTTGTTCCGGACAGTACTTTACGAGCAGTACTTC
- - TRBJ2-7 TRBV7-9 CASSWTARGDEQYF TGTGCCAGCAGTTGGACAGCACGGGGCGACGAGCAGTACTTC
- - TRBJ2-7 TRBV7-6 CASSYQGGGEQYF TGTGCCAGCAGCTACCAAGGGGGTGGGGAGCAGTACTTC
TRBD2 - TRBJ2-3 TRBV9 CASSVGLAGNTDTQYF TGTGCCAGCAGCGTAGGGCTAGCGGGAAACACAGATACGCAGTATTTT
TRBD1 - TRBJ2-3 TRBV2 CASRARDRGSTDTQYF TGTGCCAGCAGAGCCCGGGACAGGGGAAGCACAGATACGCAGTATTTT
TRBD2 - TRBJ2-3 TRBV4-3 CASSREPGTSGTDTQYF TGCGCCAGCAGCCGAGAACCGGGAACTAGCGGGACCGATACGCAGTATTTT
- - TRBJ1-1 TRBV6-5 CASTYPARTEAFF TGTGCCAGCACCTACCCAGCTAGGACTGAAGCTTTCTTT
- - TRBJ2-5 TRBV6-1 CASSVRGGQETQYF TGTGCCAGCAGTGTTAGGGGCGGACAAGAGACCCAGTACTTC
TRBD1 - TRBJ2-7 TRBV6-1 CASSGTQGVFYEQYF TGTGCCAGCAGTGGAACACAGGGGGTTTTCTACGAGCAGTACTTC
TRBD1 - TRBJ1-1 TRBV28 CASTALTGDNTEAFF TGTGCCAGCACCGCTCTGACAGGGGATAACACTGAAGCTTTCTTT
TRBD1 - TRBJ2-5 TRBV9 CASSVLTGAETQYF TGTGCCAGCAGCGTACTCACAGGGGCGGAGACCCAGTACTTC
TRBD1 - TRBJ1-2 TRBV7-9 CAARDRGEYGYTF TGTGCCGCCCGGGACAGGGGAGAGTATGGCTACACCTTC
TRBD1 - TRBJ2-3 TRBV6-5 CASARQGGTDTQYF TGTGCCAGCGCGAGACAGGGGGGTACAGATACGCAGTATTTT
TRBD2 - TRBJ2-2 TRBV5-4 CASSLGGSSGKAGELFF TGTGCCAGCAGCTTGGGTGGGTCAAGCGGGAAAGCCGGGGAGCTGTTTTTT
TRBD1 - TRBJ2-7 TRBV28 CASSPGGHPYEQYF TGTGCCAGCAGTCCAGGGGGACACCCCTACGAGCAGTACTTC
- - TRBJ2-7 TRBV11-3 CASSLGLGGYEQYF TGTGCCAGCAGCTTGGGGCTAGGGGGCTACGAGCAGTACTTC
- medium-sized TRBJ2-4 TRBV28 CASSLRTEASSIQYF TGTGCCAGCAGTTTACGGACAGAAGCGAGTAGCATTCAGTACTTC
TRBD2 - TRBJ2-5 TRBV27 CASSRTSGRQTQYF TGTGCCAGCAGTCGGACTAGCGGGAGACAGACCCAGTACTTC
TRBD1 - TRBJ1-1 TRBV7-3 CASSLLRGRVTEAFF TGTGCCAGCAGCTTACTAAGGGGGCGGGTGACTGAAGCTTTCTTT
TRBD1 few TRBJ1-5 TRBV28 CASSSGTAWEPQHF TGTGCCAGCAGTTCAGGGACAGCTTGGGAGCCCCAGCATTTT
TRBD1 medium-sized TRBJ2-7 TRBV7-2 CASSVYRGSYEQYF TGTGCCAGCAGCGTTTACAGGGGCTCCTACGAGCAGTACTTC
TRBD2 - TRBJ2-3 TRBV6-1 CASSEGGGSDTQYF TGTGCCAGCAGTGAAGGGGGGGGTTCAGATACGCAGTATTTT
TRBD2 - TRBJ2-7 TRBV6-5 CASSSTGGLQYF TGTGCCAGCAGCTCAACGGGGGGTTTGCAGTACTTC
- - TRBJ1-1 TRBV5-8 CASSLAGRVNTEAFF TGTGCCAGCAGCTTGGCCGGGCGGGTGAACACTGAAGCTTTCTTT
- - TRBJ1-2 TRBV5-1 CASSIRQDRGYTF TGCGCCAGCAGCATTAGACAGGACAGAGGCTACACCTTC
- - TRBJ1-1 TRBV7-3 CASSLTGGNTEAFF TGTGCCAGCAGCTTAACGGGGGGGAACACTGAAGCTTTCTTT
TRBD1 - TRBJ2-1 TRBV10-3 CATLRQGGHNEQFF TGTGCCACCCTGAGACAGGGTGGGCACAATGAGCAGTTCTTC
TRBD1 few TRBJ1-2 TRBV30 CAWSHPPGQGQLGYTF TGTGCCTGGAGTCACCCTCCGGGACAGGGTCAGCTTGGCTACACCTTC
- - TRBJ2-5 TRBV5-1 CASSLLSTQGSWETQYF TGCGCCAGCAGCTTACTCTCAACCCAGGGTAGTTGGGAGACCCAGTACTTC
TRBD2 - TRBJ2-7 TRBV6-1 CASSGGTSGYYEQYF TGTGCCAGCAGTGGCGGGACTAGCGGGTACTACGAGCAGTACTTC
- few TRBJ2-7 TRBV7-9 CASSLLTNTYEQYF TGTGCCAGCAGCTTACTCACGAACACCTACGAGCAGTACTTC
TRBD1 - TRBJ2-1 TRBV9 CASSAGQNNEQFF TGTGCCAGCAGCGCGGGACAGAACAATGAGCAGTTCTTC
TRBD1 - TRBJ2-3 TRBV28 CASRSPGQSTDTQYF TGTGCCAGCAGGTCCCCGGGACAGAGCACAGATACGCAGTATTTT
TRBD2 - TRBJ2-2 TRBV28 CASVPGLAGRELFF TGTGCCAGCGTCCCGGGACTAGCTGGCCGGGAGCTGTTTTTT
- few TRBJ2-2 TRBV19 CASKVVAALPGELFF TGTGCCAGTAAGGTTGTAGCGGCACTCCCCGGGGAGCTGTTTTTT
- - TRBJ2-1 TRBV18 CASSPIAGMIYNEQFF TGTGCCAGCTCACCAATCGCGGGGATGATTTACAATGAGCAGTTCTTC
TRBD2 - TRBJ2-5 TRBV6-5 CASKGAGVETQYF TGTGCCAGCAAGGGAGCGGGAGTAGAGACCCAGTACTTC
- few TRBJ2-2 TRBV7-2 CASSLAASHTGELFF TGTGCCAGCAGCTTAGCTGCCAGTCATACCGGGGAGCTGTTTTTT